A selection of T cell receptor beta chains follows, all from one sample in a study of blood T cell repertoires in COVID-19. This table comes from immunoSEQ multiplex PCR, and its TCRdb copy is limited to in-frame clones, with some not included. The sample contains 250,000 to 350,000 clones, about nine tenths of which appear only once. Input material: PBMCs or T cells enriched from blood (not recorded which). These receptors came from a man aged 55 to 70 who had recovered from COVID-19. Both conserved end residues are part of each CDR3. Each record gives: CDR3 DNA, CDR3 protein, V gene, D gene, clone size, CDR3 length, J gene. A D gene is named only where the DNA matches it firmly. Expanded clones get a size class; other rows say once, few or many, or leave the size out.

cdr3_nt: TGCAGTGCAGATACCGGTGGGACCCAGTACTTC
cdr3_aa: CSADTGGTQYF
v_call: TRBV20-1
d_call: -
clone_size: -
cdr3_length: 11
j_call: TRBJ2-5

cdr3_nt: TGTGCCAGTAGTACCGGTACAGTCGGTGGCTACACCTTC
cdr3_aa: CASSTGTVGGYTF
v_call: TRBV19
d_call: -
clone_size: -
cdr3_length: 13
j_call: TRBJ1-2

cdr3_nt: TGTGCCAGCAGCCTCCTCCGGGGAAGTGAGCAGTTCTTC
cdr3_aa: CASSLLRGSEQFF
v_call: TRBV3-1/TRBV3-2
d_call: -
clone_size: once
cdr3_length: 13
j_call: TRBJ2-1

cdr3_nt: TGTGCCAGCTCTCCGGGACTGGGGCGGGATGAGCAGTTCTTC
cdr3_aa: CASSPGLGRDEQFF
v_call: TRBV18
d_call: -
clone_size: -
cdr3_length: 14
j_call: TRBJ2-1

cdr3_nt: TGTGCCAGCAGCTTCTTTGTGACAGGGGGCGAGCAGTACTTC
cdr3_aa: CASSFFVTGGEQYF
v_call: TRBV11-2
d_call: TRBD1
clone_size: -
cdr3_length: 14
j_call: TRBJ2-7

cdr3_nt: TGTGCCAGCAGCGAAAGCGGGATCCCCTACAATGAGCAGTTCTTC
cdr3_aa: CASSESGIPYNEQFF
v_call: TRBV9
d_call: TRBD2
clone_size: -
cdr3_length: 15
j_call: TRBJ2-1

cdr3_nt: TGTGCCACCAGTGATGGACTAGCGGAAAACACCGGGGAGCTGTTTTTT
cdr3_aa: CATSDGLAENTGELFF
v_call: TRBV24-1
d_call: TRBD2
clone_size: -
cdr3_length: 16
j_call: TRBJ2-2

cdr3_nt: TGTGCCAGCAGCACGGTCTCGAGCGGGGGGCCAGATACGCAGTATTTT
cdr3_aa: CASSTVSSGGPDTQYF
v_call: TRBV5-4
d_call: TRBD2
clone_size: -
cdr3_length: 16
j_call: TRBJ2-3

cdr3_nt: TGTGCCAGCAGCCGGAATTTTGGACAGGGAGCCGATGAGCAGTTCTTC
cdr3_aa: CASSRNFGQGADEQFF
v_call: TRBV7-2
d_call: TRBD1
clone_size: -
cdr3_length: 16
j_call: TRBJ2-1

cdr3_nt: TGTGCCAGCAGCCAGAGACAGGGGGCTTTTTCCCAAGAGACCCAGTACTTC
cdr3_aa: CASSQRQGAFSQETQYF
v_call: TRBV7-6
d_call: TRBD1
clone_size: -
cdr3_length: 17
j_call: TRBJ2-5

cdr3_nt: TGTGCCAGCAACATAGGGGGCGGCAATGAGCAGTTCTTC
cdr3_aa: CASNIGGGNEQFF
v_call: TRBV12-3/TRBV12-4
d_call: TRBD1
clone_size: -
cdr3_length: 13
j_call: TRBJ2-1

cdr3_nt: TGCGCCAGCCATACAGGGGAGACCCAAGAGACCCAGTACTTC
cdr3_aa: CASHTGETQETQYF
v_call: TRBV10-2
d_call: TRBD1
clone_size: -
cdr3_length: 14
j_call: TRBJ2-5

cdr3_nt: TGTGCCAGCAGTGAAGCGCCAGTATCGGGTGGCTACACCTTC
cdr3_aa: CASSEAPVSGGYTF
v_call: TRBV6-1
d_call: -
clone_size: -
cdr3_length: 14
j_call: TRBJ1-2

cdr3_nt: TGTGCCAGTAGTCCCTCTCGGGACACTGAAGCTTTCTTT
cdr3_aa: CASSPSRDTEAFF
v_call: TRBV19
d_call: -
clone_size: -
cdr3_length: 13
j_call: TRBJ1-1

cdr3_nt: TGTGCCAGCAGAGACAGGGCCGCGGGATATGGCTACACCTTC
cdr3_aa: CASRDRAAGYGYTF
v_call: TRBV27
d_call: TRBD1
clone_size: -
cdr3_length: 14
j_call: TRBJ1-2

cdr3_nt: TGTGCCAGCAGCGGCGACAAATTCACTGAAGCTTTCTTT
cdr3_aa: CASSGDKFTEAFF
v_call: TRBV5-4
d_call: -
clone_size: -
cdr3_length: 13
j_call: TRBJ1-1

cdr3_nt: TGTGCCAGCAGCGTCCTTACTAGCGGGAGGAAAGATACGCAGTATTTT
cdr3_aa: CASSVLTSGRKDTQYF
v_call: TRBV9
d_call: TRBD2
clone_size: -
cdr3_length: 16
j_call: TRBJ2-3

cdr3_nt: TGCGCCAGCAGCCCTAGGACAGGGTGGGACACTGAAGCTTTCTTT
cdr3_aa: CASSPRTGWDTEAFF
v_call: TRBV5-1
d_call: TRBD1
clone_size: -
cdr3_length: 15
j_call: TRBJ1-1

cdr3_nt: TGTGCCAGCAGCGAGACAGGGGGTCGACCCGAGACCCAGTACTTC
cdr3_aa: CASSETGGRPETQYF
v_call: TRBV11-3
d_call: TRBD1
clone_size: once
cdr3_length: 15
j_call: TRBJ2-5

cdr3_nt: TGTGCCAGCAGCGTCGGACAGCTGAACACTGAAGCTTTCTTT
cdr3_aa: CASSVGQLNTEAFF
v_call: TRBV11-1
d_call: -
clone_size: -
cdr3_length: 14
j_call: TRBJ1-1

cdr3_nt: TGTGCCAGCTCTGGGAGTTCGGCAGATACGCAGTATTTT
cdr3_aa: CASSGSSADTQYF
v_call: TRBV7-9
d_call: -
clone_size: -
cdr3_length: 13
j_call: TRBJ2-3

cdr3_nt: TGTGCCAGCAGCTTAATGGGAGGGTATGGCTACACCTTC
cdr3_aa: CASSLMGGYGYTF
v_call: TRBV13
d_call: -
clone_size: -
cdr3_length: 13
j_call: TRBJ1-2

cdr3_nt: TGTGCCAGCAGCTTGAGCACCGGGACAGGGGGGTCACCCCTCCACTTT
cdr3_aa: CASSLSTGTGGSPLHF
v_call: TRBV7-9
d_call: TRBD1
clone_size: -
cdr3_length: 16
j_call: TRBJ1-6

cdr3_nt: TGTGCCAGCCCCCGGGACAAACAAGAGACCCAGTACTTC
cdr3_aa: CASPRDKQETQYF
v_call: TRBV27
d_call: -
clone_size: -
cdr3_length: 13
j_call: TRBJ2-5

cdr3_nt: TGTGCCACCGGACAAGTCTCCTACGAGCAGTACTTC
cdr3_aa: CATGQVSYEQYF
v_call: TRBV2
d_call: -
clone_size: -
cdr3_length: 12
j_call: TRBJ2-7

cdr3_nt: TGCGCCAGCAGCCAAGTTACAGCACGACCCTCCTACGAGCAGTACTTC
cdr3_aa: CASSQVTARPSYEQYF
v_call: TRBV4-1
d_call: -
clone_size: -
cdr3_length: 16
j_call: TRBJ2-7

cdr3_nt: TGCAGCGGCGGGGGGGCCGAATTCTCCTACAATGAGCAGTTCTTC
cdr3_aa: CSGGGAEFSYNEQFF
v_call: TRBV29-1
d_call: TRBD2
clone_size: -
cdr3_length: 15
j_call: TRBJ2-1

cdr3_nt: TGTGCTAGTGTCCTACAGGTCAATCAGCCCCAGCATTTT
cdr3_aa: CASVLQVNQPQHF
v_call: TRBV12-5
d_call: -
clone_size: -
cdr3_length: 13
j_call: TRBJ1-5

cdr3_nt: TGTGCCAGCAGCTTGGGTTCCCCCCTTGGAAACACCATATATTTT
cdr3_aa: CASSLGSPLGNTIYF
v_call: TRBV5-4
d_call: -
clone_size: -
cdr3_length: 15
j_call: TRBJ1-3